This is a list of T cell receptor beta chains from one sample in a study of immune evolution from preneoplasia to lung adenocarcinoma. TCRdb's table, derived via immunoSEQ multiplex PCR, lists solely in-frame clones and lacks some. The table lists roughly 35,000 clones, roughly 74% of them singletons, with about 6.5% in the top ten. Sequencing input: FFPE invasive lung adenocarcinoma tissue. These TCRs come from a person between 60 and 69 years old with lung adenocarcinoma. Each CDR3 is given with its conserved first and last residue. The order of the fields is J gene, V gene, CDR3 protein.

TRBJ1-1 | TRBV29-1 | CSVEETTDTEAFF
TRBJ1-5 | TRBV28 | CASRTTGGYQPQHF
TRBJ2-5 | TRBV29-1 | CSVERGQGQETQYF
TRBJ2-3 | TRBV15 | CATSRDRDNPATDTQYF
TRBJ2-3 | TRBV5-1 | CASSLAYAGGPGDTQYF
TRBJ1-2 | TRBV5-6 | CASSLNRGLGYTF
TRBJ2-1 | TRBV10-1 | CASSFGTSGNEQFF
TRBJ1-5 | TRBV11-2 | CASSLTTGGRQPQHF
TRBJ2-2 | TRBV28 | CASSSGLRLNSTGELFF
TRBJ2-2 | TRBV9 | CASSVAPGTGDFSNTGELFF
TRBJ2-5 | TRBV4-1 | CASSQGGGPGGRGETQYF
TRBJ1-1 | TRBV7-2 | CASSSPDRRNTEAFF
TRBJ1-3 | TRBV7-9 | CASSLGWTYGGNTIYF
TRBJ1-3 | TRBV19 | CASTANNREKSGNTIYF
TRBJ2-1 | TRBV19 | CASSRDRGVGNEQFF
TRBJ2-7 | TRBV2 | CASTWGHRYEQYF
TRBJ2-7 | TRBV2 | CASRGTAGTSGMVYF
TRBJ1-1 | TRBV28 | CASSLRGARGTEAFF